The TCR beta chain described here comes from a study of Ad26.COV2.S vaccination and SARS-CoV-2 variants. About the research overall: Enrollment placed the donor in the COV1001 Ad26.COV2.S trial arm.

The germline CDR1 and CDR2 sequences are SGHRS and YFSETQ. The CDR3 extends over 15 amino acids. The V gene end was trimmed by 0 bases and the J gene end by 3 bases; junction bases not matched to a gene: 2. General observations from the study: Vaccinated and placebo-treated recipients had similar non-spike TCR breadth.

Points on this clone: Its antigen remains unidentified.

As to treatment: around 19 received Ad26.COV2.S at low or high dose, single or two shots; roughly 5 received placebo; per-sample allocation not given. Sampling was performed 63 days after the first vaccine or placebo injection. A Boston adult aged 18-55 years was the donor. Expression of Wuhan-strain SARS-CoV-2 spike came from the Ad26 vector that formed the vaccine. Repertoires were generated with immunoSEQ multiplex PCR, while TCRdb's copy carries only in-frame clones and drops some. The data show around 320,000 clones, with approximately 86% seen just once and 1.5% to 2.5% held by the top ten. This clonotype was sampled from a person aged 18-65 years who received the Ad26.COV2.S COVID-19 vaccine or a placebo. Material: peripheral blood, obtained in a trial of Ad26.COV2.S vaccine versus placebo. This chain links TRBV5-1 with TRBJ1-4; TRBD1 matches 7 bases. The chain's CDR3 is CASSLEGAANEKLFF. CDR3 coding DNA: TGCGCCAGCAGCTTGGAGGGGGCGGCTAATGAAAAACTGTTTTTT.